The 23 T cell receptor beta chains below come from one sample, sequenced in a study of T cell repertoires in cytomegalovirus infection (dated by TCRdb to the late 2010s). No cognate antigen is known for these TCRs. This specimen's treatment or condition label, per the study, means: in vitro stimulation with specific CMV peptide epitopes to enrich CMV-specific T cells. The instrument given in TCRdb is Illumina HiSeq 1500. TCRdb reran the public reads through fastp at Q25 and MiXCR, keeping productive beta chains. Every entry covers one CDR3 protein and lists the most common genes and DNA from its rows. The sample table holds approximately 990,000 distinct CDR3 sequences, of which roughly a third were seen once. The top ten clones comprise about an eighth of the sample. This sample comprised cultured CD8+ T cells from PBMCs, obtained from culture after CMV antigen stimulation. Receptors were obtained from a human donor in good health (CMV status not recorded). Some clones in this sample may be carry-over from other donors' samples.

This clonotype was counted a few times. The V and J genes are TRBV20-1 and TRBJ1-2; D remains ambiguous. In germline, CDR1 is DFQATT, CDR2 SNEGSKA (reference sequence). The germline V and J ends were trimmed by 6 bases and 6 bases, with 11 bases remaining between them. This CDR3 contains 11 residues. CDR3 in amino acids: CSADPPNGYTF. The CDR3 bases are TGCAGTGCCGACCCCCCGAATGGCTACACCTTC.

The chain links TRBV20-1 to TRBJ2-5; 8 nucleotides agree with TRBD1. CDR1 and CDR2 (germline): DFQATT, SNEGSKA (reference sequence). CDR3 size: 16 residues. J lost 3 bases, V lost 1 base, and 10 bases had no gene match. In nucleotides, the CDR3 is TGCAGTGCTAGAGCTATCAACAGGGGGTTGGAAGAGACCCAGTACTTC. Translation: CSARAINRGLEETQYF.

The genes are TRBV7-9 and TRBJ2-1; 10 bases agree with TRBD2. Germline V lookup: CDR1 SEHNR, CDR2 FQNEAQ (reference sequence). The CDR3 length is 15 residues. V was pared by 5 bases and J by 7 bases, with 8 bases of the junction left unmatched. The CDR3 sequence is CASSESGGAGNEQFF. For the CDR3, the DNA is TGTGCCAGCAGCGAGAGCGGGGGGGCCGGTAATGAGCAGTTCTTC.

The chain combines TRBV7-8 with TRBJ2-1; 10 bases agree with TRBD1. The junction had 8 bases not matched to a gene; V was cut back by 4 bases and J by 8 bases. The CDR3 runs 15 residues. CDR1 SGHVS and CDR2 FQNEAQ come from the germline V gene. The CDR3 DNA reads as TGTGCCAGCAGCTCCCTGGACAGGGGGGCCGATGAGCAGTTCTTC. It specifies CASSSLDRGADEQFF.

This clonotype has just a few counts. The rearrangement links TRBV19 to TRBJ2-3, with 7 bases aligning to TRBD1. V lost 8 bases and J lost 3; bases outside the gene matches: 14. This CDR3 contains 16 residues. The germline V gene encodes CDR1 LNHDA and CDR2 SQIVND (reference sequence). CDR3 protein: CASSIPWTGGTDTQYF. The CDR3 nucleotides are TGTGCCAGTTCCATACCCTGGACAGGAGGAACAGATACGCAGTATTTT.

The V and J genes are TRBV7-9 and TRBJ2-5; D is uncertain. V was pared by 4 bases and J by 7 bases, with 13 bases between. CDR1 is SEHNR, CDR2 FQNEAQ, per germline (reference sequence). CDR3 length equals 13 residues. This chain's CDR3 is CASSSPASGTQYF. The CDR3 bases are TGTGCCAGCAGCTCTCCAGCGTCTGGGACCCAGTACTTC.

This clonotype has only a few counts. CDR3: CASSYAAQETQYF. CDR3 coding DNA: TGTGCCAGCAGTTACGCGGCCCAAGAGACCCAGTACTTC. The chain carries TRBV6-6 and TRBJ2-5; no reliable D call. The CDR3 extends over 13 amino acids. V lost 2 bases and J lost 1, with 5 bases in between. Germline CDR1 reads MNHNY; CDR2 reads SVGAGI (reference sequence).

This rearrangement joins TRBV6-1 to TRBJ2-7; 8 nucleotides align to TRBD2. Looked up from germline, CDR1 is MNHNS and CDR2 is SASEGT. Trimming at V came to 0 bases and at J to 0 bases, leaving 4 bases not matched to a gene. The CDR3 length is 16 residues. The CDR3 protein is CASSEASGGASYEQYV. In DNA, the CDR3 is TGTGCCAGCAGTGAAGCATCGGGGGGGGCCTCCTACGAGCAGTACGTC.

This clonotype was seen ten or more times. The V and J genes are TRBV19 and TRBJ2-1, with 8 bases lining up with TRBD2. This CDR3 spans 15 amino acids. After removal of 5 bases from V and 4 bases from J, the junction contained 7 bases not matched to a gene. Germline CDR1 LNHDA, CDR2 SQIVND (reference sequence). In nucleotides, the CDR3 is TGTGCCAGTAGTGCCGGGGGGGGGACGTACAATGAGCAGTTCTTC. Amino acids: CASSAGGGTYNEQFF.

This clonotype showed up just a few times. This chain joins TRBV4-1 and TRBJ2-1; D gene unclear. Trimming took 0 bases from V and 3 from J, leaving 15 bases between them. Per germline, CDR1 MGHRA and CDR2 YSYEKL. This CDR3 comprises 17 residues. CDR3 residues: CASSQEDPRSLYNEQFF. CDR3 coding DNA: TGCGCCAGCAGCCAAGAAGATCCTCGAAGCCTCTACAATGAGCAGTTCTTC.

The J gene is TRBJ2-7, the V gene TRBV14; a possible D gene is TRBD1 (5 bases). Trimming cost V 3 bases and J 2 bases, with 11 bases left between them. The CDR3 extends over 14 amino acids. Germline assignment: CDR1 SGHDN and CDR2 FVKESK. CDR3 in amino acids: CASSHLDNPYEQYV. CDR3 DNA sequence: TGTGCCAGCAGCCACCTGGACAATCCCTACGAGCAGTACGTC.

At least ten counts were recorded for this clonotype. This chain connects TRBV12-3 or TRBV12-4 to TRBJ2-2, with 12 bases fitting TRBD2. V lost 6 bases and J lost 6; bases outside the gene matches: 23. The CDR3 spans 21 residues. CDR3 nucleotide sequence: TGTGCCAGCAGCCTTTGGTGGCTAGCGGGGGGGACCCACGGAAAGGCCGGGGAGCTGTTTTTT. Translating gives CASSLWWLAGGTHGKAGELFF.

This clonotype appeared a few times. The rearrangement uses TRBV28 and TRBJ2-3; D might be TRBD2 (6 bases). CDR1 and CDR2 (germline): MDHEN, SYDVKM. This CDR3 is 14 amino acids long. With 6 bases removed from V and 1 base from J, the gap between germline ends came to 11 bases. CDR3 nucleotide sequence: TGTGCCAGCAGACCCCCGGGGGGCACAGATACGCAGTATTTT. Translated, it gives CASRPPGGTDTQYF.

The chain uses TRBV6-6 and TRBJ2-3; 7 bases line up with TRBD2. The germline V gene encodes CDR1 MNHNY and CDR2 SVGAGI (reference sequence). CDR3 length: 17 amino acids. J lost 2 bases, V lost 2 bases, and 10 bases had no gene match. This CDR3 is CASSYGSSGTITDTQYF. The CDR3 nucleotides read TGTGCCAGCAGTTACGGATCGTCCGGGACTATCACAGATACGCAGTATTTT.

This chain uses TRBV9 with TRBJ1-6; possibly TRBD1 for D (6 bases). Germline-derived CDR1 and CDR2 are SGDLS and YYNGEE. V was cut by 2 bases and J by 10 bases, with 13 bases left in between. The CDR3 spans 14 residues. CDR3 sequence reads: CASSVGGLGSPLHF. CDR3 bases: TGTGCCAGCAGCGTTGGGGGGCTTGGGTCACCCCTCCACTTT.

This CDR3 reads CASSGPAEQFF. CDR3 coding DNA: TGCGCCAGCAGCGGCCCCGCGGAGCAGTTCTTC. The genes are TRBV10-1 and TRBJ2-1, with no clear D. Trimming took 6 bases from V and 10 from J, leaving 10 bases between them. The CDR3 runs 11 residues. Germline-derived CDR1 and CDR2 are WNHNN and SYGVQD (reference sequence).

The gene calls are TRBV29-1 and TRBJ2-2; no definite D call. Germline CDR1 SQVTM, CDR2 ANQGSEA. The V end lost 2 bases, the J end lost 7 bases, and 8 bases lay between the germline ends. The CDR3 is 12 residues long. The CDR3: CSVEHRSGELFF. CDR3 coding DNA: TGCAGCGTTGAACACAGAAGCGGGGAGCTGTTTTTT.

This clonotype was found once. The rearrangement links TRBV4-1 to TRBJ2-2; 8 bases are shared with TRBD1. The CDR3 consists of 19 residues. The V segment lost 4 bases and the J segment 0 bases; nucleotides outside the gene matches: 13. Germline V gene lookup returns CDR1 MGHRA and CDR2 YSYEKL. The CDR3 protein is CASSLQQGQAYANTGELFF. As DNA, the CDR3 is TGCGCCAGCAGCCTACAGCAGGGACAGGCATACGCGAACACCGGGGAGCTGTTTTTT.

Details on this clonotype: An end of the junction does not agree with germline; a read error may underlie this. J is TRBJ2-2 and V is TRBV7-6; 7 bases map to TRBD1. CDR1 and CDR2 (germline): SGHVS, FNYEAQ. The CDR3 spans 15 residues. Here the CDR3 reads CTRKRGQTNTGELFF. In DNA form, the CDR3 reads TGTACCAGGAAACGGGGACAGACGAACACCGGGGAGCTGTTTTTT. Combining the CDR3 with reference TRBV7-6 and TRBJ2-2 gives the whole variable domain GAGVSQSPRYKVTKRGQDVALRCDPISGHVSLYWYRQALGQGPEFLTYFNYEAQQDKSGLPNDRFSAERPEGSISTLTIQRTEQRDSAMYRCTRKRGQTNTGELFFGEGSRLTVL.

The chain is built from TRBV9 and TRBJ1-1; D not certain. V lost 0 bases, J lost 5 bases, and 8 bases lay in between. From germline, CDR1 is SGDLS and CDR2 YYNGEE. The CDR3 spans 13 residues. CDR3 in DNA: TGTGCCAGCAGCGTAGGAGGGATGACTGAAGCTTTCTTT. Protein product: CASSVGGMTEAFF.

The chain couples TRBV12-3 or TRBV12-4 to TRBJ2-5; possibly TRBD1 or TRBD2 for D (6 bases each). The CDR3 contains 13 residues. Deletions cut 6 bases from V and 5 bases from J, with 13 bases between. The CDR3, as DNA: TGTGCCAGCAGCGAGGGGGGTTGGGAGACCCAGTACTTC. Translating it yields CASSEGGWETQYF.

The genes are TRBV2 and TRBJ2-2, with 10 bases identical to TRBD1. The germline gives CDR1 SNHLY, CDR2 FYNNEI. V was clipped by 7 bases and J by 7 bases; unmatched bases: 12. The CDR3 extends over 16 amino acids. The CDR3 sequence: CASTDPGQGHNGELFF. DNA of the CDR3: TGTGCCAGCACCGACCCGGGACAGGGGCATAACGGGGAGCTGTTTTTT.

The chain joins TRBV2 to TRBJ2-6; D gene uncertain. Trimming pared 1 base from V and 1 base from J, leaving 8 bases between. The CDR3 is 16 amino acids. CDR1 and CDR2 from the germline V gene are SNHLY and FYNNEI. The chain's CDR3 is CASSEVERSGANVLTF. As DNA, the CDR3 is TGTGCCAGCAGTGAAGTGGAGCGATCTGGGGCCAACGTCCTGACTTTC.